This TCR beta chain stems from a study of blood T cell repertoires in COVID-19. Overall study: Donors in the United States, Italy and Spain gave samples during acute or convalescent COVID-19. From T cells, B-cell-depleted T cells, or PBMCs came the material, which was cDNA or gDNA.

Per the germline V gene, CDR1 is SGHKS and CDR2 is YYEKEE (reference sequence). With 4 bases clipped from V and 8 bases from J, the junction kept 8 bases outside the gene matches. The CDR3 runs to 15 residues. As processed by the authors: The assay estimated nucleated cells by amplifying reference gene primers. Profiled with immunoSEQ multiplex PCR; TCRdb holds only in-frame clones, not every one. V and J calls and clone size are those listed in that table; D and trimming were worked out from the DNA. The table shows under 150,000 clones, with 85% to 90% occurring only once. Sequenced: peripheral blood. V and J are TRBV5-5 and TRBJ1-4; TRBD1 agrees at 10 bases. The clonotype originates from a human donor in a cohort sampled during active COVID-19. CDR3 amino acids: CASSPETGGYEKLFF. Written as DNA, the CDR3 is TGTGCCAGCAGCCCAGAGACAGGGGGCTACGAAAAACTGTTTTTT.